This record covers a single T cell receptor beta chain. What it recognizes is unknown. The data stem from a study of beta chain features in type 1 diabetes. Study findings and constraints: Sequencing the cDNA could make cells with high TCR expression show up more than they should. Among type 1 diabetes patients, VDJ junctions had fewer insertions and more deletions.

The sequenced template was cDNA made from the entire isolated RNA. Sequencing was performed with immunoSEQ multiplex PCR; in TCRdb, only in-frame clones are kept and a portion is missing. The table includes roughly 40,000 clones, around 45% detected once. This CDR3 spans 14 amino acids. With 0 bases removed from V and 3 bases from J, the gap between germline ends came to 10 bases. CDR1 and CDR2 (germline): SGDLS, YYNGEE. Via the markers CD45RO/CCR7/CD25/CD127/CD95/CD27, stem cell-like memory, regulatory, central memory and naive CD4+ cells were sorted. This sequence originates from a woman aged 18-29 years in good health. Sequencing was done on a sample of central memory CD4+ T cells from blood. The J gene is TRBJ2-7, the V gene TRBV9, with D possibly TRBD1 on 6 matching bases. The CDR3 sequence: CASSVGDRNYEQYF. DNA of the CDR3: TGTGCCAGCAGCGTAGGAGACAGGAACTACGAGCAGTACTTC.